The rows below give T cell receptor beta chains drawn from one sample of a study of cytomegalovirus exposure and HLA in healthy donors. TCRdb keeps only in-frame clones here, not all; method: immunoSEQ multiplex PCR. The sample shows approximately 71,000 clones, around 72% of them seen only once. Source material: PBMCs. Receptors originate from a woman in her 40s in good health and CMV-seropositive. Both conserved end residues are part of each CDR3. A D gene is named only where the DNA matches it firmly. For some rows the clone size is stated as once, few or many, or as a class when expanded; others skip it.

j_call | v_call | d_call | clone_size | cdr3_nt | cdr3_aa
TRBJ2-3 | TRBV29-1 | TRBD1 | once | TGCAGCGCCCGACGACAGGGTGGCACAGATACGCAGTATTTT | CSARRQGGTDTQYF
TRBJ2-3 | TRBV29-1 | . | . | TGCAGCGCTTCAGGGGGGGATACGCAGTATTTT | CSASGGDTQYF
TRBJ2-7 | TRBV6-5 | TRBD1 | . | TGTGCCAGCAGGCAAGAGGGGGCAGCGAGGTACGAGCAGTACTTC | CASRQEGAARYEQYF
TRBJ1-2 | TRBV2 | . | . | TGTGCCAGCAGTGAAGGCGACTATGGCTACACCTTC | CASSEGDYGYTF
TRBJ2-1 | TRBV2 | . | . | TGTGCCAGCAGTGAGGCAGCGGGTGGATACAATGAGCAGTTCTTC | CASSEAAGGYNEQFF
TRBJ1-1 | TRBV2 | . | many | TGTGCCAGCAGAGAAGGACTGCGAAGAATGAACACTGAAGCTTTCTTT | CASREGLRRMNTEAFF
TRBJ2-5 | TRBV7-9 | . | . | TGTGCCAGCAGCTTCTCGGAGGAGACCCAGTACTTC | CASSFSEETQYF
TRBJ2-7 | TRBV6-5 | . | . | TGTGCCAGCAGTCCCTGGACAACGGACCACGAGCAGTACTTC | CASSPWTTDHEQYF
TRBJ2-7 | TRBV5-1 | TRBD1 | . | TGCGCCAGCAGCTTGGTGCCGGTTCGACAGGGGGGTTTTGGGGAGCAGTACTTC | CASSLVPVRQGGFGEQYF
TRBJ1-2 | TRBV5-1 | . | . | TGCGCCAGCAGCTTGGAAAGCCCTAACTATGGCTACACCTTC | CASSLESPNYGYTF
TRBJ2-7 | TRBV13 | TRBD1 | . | TGTGCCAGCAGCCCGGGGACAGGGAAAGAGCAGTACTTC | CASSPGTGKEQYF
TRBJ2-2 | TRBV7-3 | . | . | TGTGCCAGCAGCCGGACAGCGAACACCGGGGAGCTGTTTTTT | CASSRTANTGELFF
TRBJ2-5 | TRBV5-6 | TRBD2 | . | TGTGCCAGCAGCATCCCCGGGACTAGCGTACAAGAGACCCAGTACTTC | CASSIPGTSVQETQYF
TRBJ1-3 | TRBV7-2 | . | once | TGTGCCAGCAGCCAGGGGCATTCCGGAAACACCATATATTTT | CASSQGHSGNTIYF
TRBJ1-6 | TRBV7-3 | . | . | TGTGCCAGCAGCTTAAGGCAGGGTTCACCCCTCCACTTT | CASSLRQGSPLHF
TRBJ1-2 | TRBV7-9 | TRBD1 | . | TGTGCCAGCAGCTTCCCCCGCGGACAGGGAGAAGTGGGTGGCTACACCTTC | CASSFPRGQGEVGGYTF
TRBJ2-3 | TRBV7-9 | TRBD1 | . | TGTGCCAGCAGCTTTTCAGGGACAGGGCAGTATTTT | CASSFSGTGQYF
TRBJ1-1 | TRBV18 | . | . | TGTGCCAGCTCACCTACCGGGCTTACACAGGGCATTGAAGCTTTCTTT | CASSPTGLTQGIEAFF
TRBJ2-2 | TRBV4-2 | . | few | TGTGCCAGCACCCCGGAGAGCACCGGGGAGCTGTTTTTT | CASTPESTGELFF
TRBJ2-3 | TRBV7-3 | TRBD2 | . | TGTGCCAGCAGCTTCAACGGGGGGAGGAATATGGGTACGCAGTATTTT | CASSFNGGRNMGTQYF
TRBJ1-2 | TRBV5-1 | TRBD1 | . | TGCGCCAGCAGCAACGGGACAGGGGCGCCAAAGAAATATGGCTACACCTTC | CASSNGTGAPKKYGYTF
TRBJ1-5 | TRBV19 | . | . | TGTGCCAGTAGTATAATGGGGTCGGGGTCCCAGCATTTT | CASSIMGSGSQHF
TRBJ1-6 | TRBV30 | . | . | TGTGCCGGACAAATTAGCTCCTATAATTCACCCCTCCACTTT | CAGQISSYNSPLHF
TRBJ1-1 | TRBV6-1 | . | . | TGTGCCAGCAGTGAAAGGGGTGCTGAAGCTTTCTTT | CASSERGAEAFF
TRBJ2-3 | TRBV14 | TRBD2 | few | TGTGCCAGCAGCCAAGATCAAGGTAGCGGGGGGACAGATACGCAGTATTTT | CASSQDQGSGGTDTQYF
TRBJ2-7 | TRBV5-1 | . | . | TGCGCCAGCAGCTTAGGGGGACAATCCTACGAGCAGTACTTC | CASSLGGQSYEQYF
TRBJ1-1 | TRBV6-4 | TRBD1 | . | TGTGCCAGCAGTCGGACTCCGGGACAGGGGAACACTGAAGCTTTCTTT | CASSRTPGQGNTEAFF
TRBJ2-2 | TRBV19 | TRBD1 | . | TGTGCCAGTAGTACAACAGGGGGCCGGAACACCGGGGAGCTGTTTTTT | CASSTTGGRNTGELFF
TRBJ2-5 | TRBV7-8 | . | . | TGTGCCAGCGGATTGCGGGGGCGGTTACAAGAGACCCAGTACTTC | CASGLRGRLQETQYF
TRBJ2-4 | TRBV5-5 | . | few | TGTGCCAGCAGCTTGTTCGAGGGAGCCTTTGGAAACATTCAGTACTTC | CASSLFEGAFGNIQYF
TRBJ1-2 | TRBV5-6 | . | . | TGTGCCAGCAGCTTGGCACCGGGGGAGGGCTACACCTTC | CASSLAPGEGYTF
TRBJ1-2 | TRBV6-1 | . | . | TGTGCCAGCAGTAGGCGACAGCAGTATGGCTACACCTTC | CASSRRQQYGYTF
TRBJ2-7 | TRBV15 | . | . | TGTGCCACCAGCAGAGACATGGGAGCCTACGAGCAGTACTTC | CATSRDMGAYEQYF
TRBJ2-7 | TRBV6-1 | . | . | TGTGCCAGCCTGAGGACAGCTCCCCGCGAGCAGTACTTC | CASLRTAPREQYF
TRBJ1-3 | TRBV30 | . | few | TGTGCCTGGGGGGAGACAGGCTCTGGAAACACCATATATTTT | CAWGETGSGNTIYF
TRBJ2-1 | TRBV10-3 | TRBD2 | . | TGTGCCACGGGGACTAGCGACTCCTACAATGAGCAGTTCTTC | CATGTSDSYNEQFF
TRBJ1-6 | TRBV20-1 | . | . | TGCAGTGCTAGAGGGGTTTCGGGCCTCCACTTT | CSARGVSGLHF
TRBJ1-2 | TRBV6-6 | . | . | TGTGCCAGCACCGGGAGACCTAACTATGGCTACACCTTC | CASTGRPNYGYTF
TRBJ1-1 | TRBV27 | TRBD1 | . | TGTGCCAGCAGGCGACAGGGGGCATACACTGAAGCTTTCTTT | CASRRQGAYTEAFF
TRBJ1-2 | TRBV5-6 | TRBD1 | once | TGTGCCAGCAGCCAACGACAGGGGGTGGGCTATGGCTACACCTTC | CASSQRQGVGYGYTF
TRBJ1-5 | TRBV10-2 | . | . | TGCGCCAGCAGTGAGTCCGGGGGAGAGCAGCCCCAGCATTTT | CASSESGGEQPQHF
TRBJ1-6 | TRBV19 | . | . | TGTGCCAGTAGAATCCTGACAGGAGCAGGTTCACCCCTCCACTTT | CASRILTGAGSPLHF
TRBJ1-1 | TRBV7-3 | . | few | TGTGCCAGCAGCTTAATGGGGGGCACTGAAGCTTTCTTT | CASSLMGGTEAFF
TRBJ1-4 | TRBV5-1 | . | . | TGCGCCAGCAGCCCAGGCCGACAGACGGTTGGTGCAACTAATGAAAAACTGTTTTTT | CASSPGRQTVGATNEKLFF
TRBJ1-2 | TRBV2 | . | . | TGTGCCAGCAGTGTCTTGGGGGCAGGGGACGGCTACACCTTC | CASSVLGAGDGYTF
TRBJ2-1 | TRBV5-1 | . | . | TGCGCCAGCAGCTTGGCCTGGCAAAAACGTTACAATGAGCAGTTCTTC | CASSLAWQKRYNEQFF